This T cell receptor (beta chain) was obtained from a study of neurological immune-mediated disorders. TCRdb redid the calling of the 5' RACE reads with MiXCR, one entry per CDR3 protein. The sample lists some 60,000 distinct CDR3 sequences; more than 7.5% were seen once. This clonotype appeared many times. Time point reported: longitudinal time-point 2. The unsorted libraries originated from 2 million PBMCs that had been stored at -80 C. The TCR sequence derives from a man under 40 in good health. Source material: PBMCs.

CDR3 residues: CASSLVWSNQPQHF. The CDR3 coding sequence is TGTGCCAGCAGTTTAGTTTGGAGCAATCAGCCCCAGCATTTT. The chain combines TRBV27 with TRBJ1-5; D is unresolved. Looked up from germline, CDR1 is MNHEY and CDR2 is SMNVEV (reference sequence). V was pared by 2 bases and J by 1 base, with 6 bases between. There are 14 residues in the CDR3.